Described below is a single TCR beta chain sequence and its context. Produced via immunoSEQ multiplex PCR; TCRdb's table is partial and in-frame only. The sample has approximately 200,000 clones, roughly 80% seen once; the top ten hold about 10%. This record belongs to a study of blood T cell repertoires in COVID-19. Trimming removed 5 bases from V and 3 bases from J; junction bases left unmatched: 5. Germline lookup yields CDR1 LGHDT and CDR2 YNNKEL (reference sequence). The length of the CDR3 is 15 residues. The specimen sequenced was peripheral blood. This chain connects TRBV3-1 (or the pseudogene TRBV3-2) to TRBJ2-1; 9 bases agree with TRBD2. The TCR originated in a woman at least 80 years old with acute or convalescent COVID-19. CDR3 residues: CASSGERGVYNEQFF. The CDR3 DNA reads TGTGCCAGCAGCGGGGAGCGGGGGGTCTACAATGAGCAGTTCTTC.